This T cell receptor (beta chain) was found in a study of vaccination and CD4 T cells after COVID-19. Overall study context: The post-COVID samples were taken a median roughly 98 days after diagnosis, anywhere from 35 to 161. Overlapping spike peptides from SARS-CoV-2, HCoV-NL63, HCoV-OC43 and HCoV-229E served to stimulate the cells. The authors gave control cultures a CEFX pool, an HIV-1 Nef pool, or no peptide. General study results and limits: The great majority, 304 of 307 vaccine-specific clones, proved spike mono-reactive in convalescent patients.

An Oncomine TCR Beta short-read assay was used to sequence the DNA from cultured CD4+ T cells. Each CDR3 protein is one row after TCRdb ran MiXCR on the PCR reads. Of fewer than 20,000 distinct CDR3 sequences in the sample, approximately 68% are singletons; the top ten hold 17%. Note on this clonotype: Antigen: not known.

This sample's treatment: approximately nine-day PBMC culture with coronavirus spike peptide pools or control peptides (ViraFEST assay). V dropped 0 bases and J dropped 1; count of bases not matched to a gene: 1. The germline CDR1 and CDR2 sequences are MNHEY and SVGEGT. The CDR3 sequence is 16 residues long. The receptor was derived from a human donor who had recovered from COVID-19. The specimen sequenced was CD4+ T cells from blood, cultured in vitro. This rearrangement joins TRBV6-2 or TRBV6-3 to TRBJ2-5, with TRBD2 matching 11 bases. The CDR3 sequence is CASSYSGTSGQETQYF. CDR3 DNA: TGTGCCAGCAGTTACTCGGGGACTAGCGGCCAAGAGACCCAGTACTTC.